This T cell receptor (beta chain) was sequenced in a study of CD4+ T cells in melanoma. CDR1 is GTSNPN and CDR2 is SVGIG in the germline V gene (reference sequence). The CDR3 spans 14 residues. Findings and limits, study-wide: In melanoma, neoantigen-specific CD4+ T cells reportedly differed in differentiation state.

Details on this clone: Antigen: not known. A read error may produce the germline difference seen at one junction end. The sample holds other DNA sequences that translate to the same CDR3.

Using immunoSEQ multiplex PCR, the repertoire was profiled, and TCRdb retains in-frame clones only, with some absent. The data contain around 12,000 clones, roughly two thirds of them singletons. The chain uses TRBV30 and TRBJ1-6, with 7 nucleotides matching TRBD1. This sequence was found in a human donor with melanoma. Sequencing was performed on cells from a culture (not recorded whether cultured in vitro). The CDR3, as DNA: TGCGCCTGGAGTGGGAGACAGGGCGATTCACCCCTCCACTTT. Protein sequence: CAWSGRQGDSPLHF. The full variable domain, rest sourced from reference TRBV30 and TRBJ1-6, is SQTIHQWPATLVQPVGSPLSLECTVEGTSNPNLYWYRQAAGRGLQLLFYSVGIGQISSEVPQNLSASRPQDRQFILSSKKLLLSDSGFYLCAWSGRQGDSPLHFGNGTRLTVT.